This T cell receptor beta chain was profiled in a study of T cell responses to AZD1222 COVID-19 vaccine (dated by TCRdb to the early 2020s). Regarding the complete study: A total of over 230 trial participants underwent TCR sequencing, of whom about 200 had received two doses of AZD1222 and some 25 had received two doses of the MenACWY control vaccine. Trial participants were enrolled by age into subgroups of 18-55, 56-69 and 70-plus years, and around 150, 29 and 61 TCR-sequenced participants, respectively, were included in these subgroups. Beyond this particular receptor, the publication reports: Epitopes outside the regions mutated in the B.1.351 and B.1.1.7 variants were reportedly recognized by nearly half of the unique spike-specific TCRs. Because no day 14 peak-response samples were available, repertoires were characterized only after the peak T cell response. The vaccine-associated CD4 TCRs covered the entire spike protein, and the dominant responses fell in regions 160-218 and 743-854. The 56-69-year group was small, and its depth increase did not reach significance, likely because of low power. Participants were mostly white British, with more females than males. The authors suggested clonal diversity may have been underestimated. Conclusions about previously exposed vaccinees are limited because only a handful of AZD1222 recipients were SARS-CoV-2 seropositive at baseline. A significant rise in spike-specific TCR breadth and depth was observed after two AZD1222 doses relative to day 0 and relative to MenACWY recipients.

The CDR3 regions of human TCRbeta chains were analyzed by immunosequencing. Turning to the authors' computational methods: TCRs in the repertoires were compared against a reference library of SARS-CoV-2-specific TCRs that had been generated with the MIRA antigen-specificity platform. Breadth was defined as the fraction of unique TCRs that were SARS-CoV-2-associated, and depth was defined as the fraction of total T cells that were SARS-CoV-2-associated. Using the MIRA data, each spike-specific TCR was mapped to the spike region that the TCR reacts to and placed in a CD4 or CD8 class. Log10-transformed breadth and depth values were compared by one-way ANOVA with Sidak's multiple comparisons tests. Entries here come from immuneACCESS through TCRdb and include only in-frame sequences with V and J called. Some clones fail to appear in such tables; in the studies checked, an unresolved V gene covers under half of the shortfall, and the cause of the remainder is unknown. Clone size and the V and J calls come from that table; the DNA yielded D and trimming. The sample profile shows 50,000 or so clones; about nine tenths of them were found once. About 5% of the sample rests with the top ten.

CDR1 and CDR2 (LNHDA, SQIVND) derive from the germline V gene (reference sequence). V is pruned by 6 bases and J by 4 bases, leaving 5 bases of the junction without a gene match. The CDR3 runs 13 amino acids, cysteine and phenylalanine included. The kept DNA is CDR3 alone, 39 bases in frame from the first base. The time point label, read with the paper, signifies: about 28 days (+/-7) after the second vaccine dose. Because spike-specific TCR depth and breadth did not differ between the two schedules, AZD1222 recipients who got a second dose at roughly 4 weeks were pooled with those who got a second dose at roughly 12 weeks. Samples from vaccinated people were obtained from the UK trials COV001 and COV002, which included a single-blind randomized controlled phase 2/3 trial of AZD1222 (ChAdOx1 nCoV-19) in healthy adults. For TCRbeta chain sequencing, PBMC samples from trial participants were taken at day 0 and at day 28 after the second dose.

Worth noting for this clone: Its antigen is still unknown. Nothing much larger sits one base from this clone, and base qualities are not available.

This receptor was taken from an adult who received the AZD1222 COVID-19 vaccine. The chain employs TRBV19 and TRBJ2-7, with TRBD1 identical over 8 junction bases. The specimen comprised peripheral blood, sampled 28 days after the second AZD1222 dose. Here is the DNA: TGTGCCAGTAGGAGACAGGGGACTTACGAGCAGTACTTC. It translates to CASRRQGTYEQYF. The CDR3, completed at both ends by the reference TRBV19 and TRBJ2-7 genes, gives the full variable domain DGGITQSPKYLFRKEGQNVTLSCEQNLNHDAMYWYRQDPGQGLRLIYYSQIVNDFQKGDIAEGYSVSREKKESFPLTVTSAQKNPTAFYLCASRRQGTYEQYFGPGTRLTVT.